This entry lists 23 T cell receptor beta chains sequenced from one sample in a study of blood T cell repertoires in COVID-19. The protocol was immunoSEQ multiplex PCR, while the TCRdb copy is restricted to in-frame clones and leaves out a portion. The sample includes roughly 300,000 clones, 65% to 85% of them seen just once. The sequencing sample was made of peripheral blood. The receptor set was obtained from a woman aged 45-65 years with acute or convalescent COVID-19.

The chain employs TRBV30 and TRBJ2-3; TRBD2 agrees at 8 bases. The CDR3 contains 13 residues. Looked up from germline, CDR1 is GTSNPN and CDR2 is SVGIG (reference sequence). V lost 7 bases, J lost 2 bases, and 5 bases stayed unmatched. CDR3 protein: CALGLVFTDTQYF. CDR3 DNA: TGTGCCTTGGGACTAGTCTTCACAGATACGCAGTATTTT.

J is TRBJ1-2 and V is TRBV30; D may be TRBD1 (6 bases). The germline V gene has CDR1 GTSNPN and CDR2 SVGIG (reference sequence). The CDR3 has 13 residues. The V end was cut by 2 bases, the J end by 4 bases, with 11 bases between. The CDR3 sequence: CAWSSTGSYGYTF. The DNA of the CDR3 is TGTGCCTGGAGTTCGACAGGATCCTATGGCTACACCTTC.

The chain recombines TRBV11-3 with TRBJ2-1, with 7 bases that match TRBD1. From germline, CDR1 is SGHNT and CDR2 YENEEA. V gave up 4 bases and J gave up 9 bases; unmatched junction bases: 12. The CDR3 has 15 residues. As DNA, the CDR3 is TGTGCCAGCAGCTCCGGGACAGTCCGTCCTACTGAGCAGTTCTTC. It translates to CASSSGTVRPTEQFF.

This clone showed up just a few times. The V and J genes are TRBV3-1 (or the pseudogene TRBV3-2) and TRBJ1-1; tentative D call: TRBD1 (5 bases). Trimming cost V 4 bases and J 5 bases, with 11 bases left between them. CDR3 size: 13 residues. The germline V gene has CDR1 LGHDT and CDR2 YNNKEL (reference sequence). The CDR3, as DNA: TGTGCCAGCAGCCTTATTGGGACTACTGAAGCTTTCTTT. Protein sequence: CASSLIGTTEAFF.

The chain uses TRBV7-8 and TRBJ2-7; the match to TRBD1 covers 7 bases. Germline CDR1 SGHVS, CDR2 FQNEAQ. The CDR3 runs 15 residues. Losses at the gene ends were 5 bases for V and 9 bases for J; bases not matched to a gene: 16. The CDR3 DNA follows: TGTGCCAGCAGCCCCTACAGGGGATCTACGATGGTGCAGTACGTC. Amino acids: CASSPYRGSTMVQYV.

The chain employs TRBV7-3 and TRBJ2-3; 7 bases line up with TRBD2. The CDR3 runs to 14 residues. V gave up 4 bases and J gave up 2 bases; unmatched junction bases: 3. The germline gives CDR1 SGHTA, CDR2 FQGTGA. CDR3 residues: CASSSGLITDTQYF. The CDR3 DNA reads as TGTGCCAGCAGCTCGGGACTAATCACAGATACGCAGTATTTT.

V is TRBV11-2 and J is TRBJ1-2; D remains unclear. The CDR3 extends over 13 amino acids. Trimming took 4 bases from V and 4 from J, leaving 10 bases between them. Germline V gene sequence: CDR1 SGHAT, CDR2 FQNNGV. Here the CDR3 DNA reads TGTGCCAGCAGCTCCGTGGGCGTCTATGGCTACACCTTC. As protein: CASSSVGVYGYTF.

The chain has TRBV25-1 and TRBJ2-5, with a possible D match to TRBD2 (7 bases). Trimming took 6 bases from V and 5 from J, leaving 13 bases between them. Looked up from germline, CDR1 is MGHDK and CDR2 is SYGVNS. The CDR3 totals 13 residues. CDR3 sequence: CASSLGGGETQYF. In DNA, the CDR3 is TGTGCCAGCAGCCTCGGCGGGGGCGAGACCCAGTACTTC. Drawing the rest from reference TRBV25-1 and TRBJ2-5, the complete variable domain is EADIYQTPRYLVIGTGKKITLECSQTMGHDKMYWYQQDPGMELHLIHYSYGVNSTEKGDLSSESTVSRIRTEHFPLTLESARPSHTSQYLCASSLGGGETQYFGPGTRLLVL.

This clone occurred a few times. The rearrangement links TRBV29-1 to TRBJ2-7, with 7 bases aligning to TRBD1. Germline assignment: CDR1 SQVTM and CDR2 ANQGSEA. The CDR3 has 13 amino acids. V gave up 7 bases and J gave up 2 bases; unmatched junction bases: 8. Here the CDR3 reads CSAKRQGAYEQYF. CDR3 DNA: TGCAGCGCGAAACGACAGGGTGCCTACGAGCAGTACTTC.

The chain is built from TRBV4-3 and TRBJ1-4; D is possibly TRBD1 (6 bases). The CDR3 loop spans 15 amino acids. Germline V gene lookup returns CDR1 LGHNA and CDR2 YSLEER. Trimming cost V 1 base and J 7 bases, with 13 bases left between them. CDR3 nucleotides: TGCGCCAGCAGCCAAGCCCCAGGGGTCGGTGAAAAACTGTTTTTT. Translated: CASSQAPGVGEKLFF.

The genes are TRBV4-3 and TRBJ1-4; the D gene is possibly TRBD1 (5 bases). Germline CDR1 and CDR2: LGHNA and YSLEER. Trimming removed 0 bases at V and 8 bases at J, with 10 bases between. The CDR3 is 14 residues long. Here the CDR3 DNA reads TGCGCCAGCAGCCAAGAAGGGGTGAGGGAAAAACTGTTTTTT. It encodes CASSQEGVREKLFF.

The V and J genes are TRBV12-3 or TRBV12-4 and TRBJ1-1; D remains ambiguous. Trimming removed 6 bases from V and 2 bases from J, with 10 bases in between. The CDR3 length is 13 residues. Written as DNA, the CDR3 is TGTGCCAGCAGGGCTCGGGGAAACACTGAAGCTTTCTTT. It encodes CASRARGNTEAFF.

This rearrangement joins TRBV10-3 to TRBJ1-1; no definite D call. Germline assignment: CDR1 ENHRY and CDR2 SYGVKD. CDR3 length: 13 amino acids. Trimming removed 5 bases from V and 5 bases from J, with 12 bases in between. This CDR3 is CAISPRERTEAFF. CDR3 nucleotide sequence: TGTGCCATCAGTCCTAGGGAGCGGACTGAAGCTTTCTTT.

The rearrangement uses TRBV11-1 and TRBJ2-7; D gene unclear. V dropped 3 bases and J dropped 0 bases, with 6 bases sitting between them. This CDR3 is 13 amino acids long. Germline V gene sequence: CDR1 SGHAT, CDR2 FQDESV (reference sequence). Written as DNA, the CDR3 is TGTGCCAGCAGCTTCCCCAGCTCCTACGAGCAGTACTTC. This codes for CASSFPSSYEQYF.

This chain joins TRBV11-2 and TRBJ2-5, with 11 bases identical to TRBD2. V lost 1 base and J lost 1; bases outside the gene matches: 8. Germline lookup yields CDR1 SGHAT and CDR2 FQNNGV. CDR3 length: 18 residues. The CDR3 coding sequence is TGTGCCAGCAGCTTAGTGGGGAGACTAGCGGGAACCCAAGAGACCCAGTACTTC. Protein sequence: CASSLVGRLAGTQETQYF.

This sequence joins TRBV25-1 and TRBJ2-7; D might be TRBD2 (5 bases). This CDR3 spans 13 amino acids. Trimming cost V 6 bases and J 1 base, with 10 bases left between them. CDR1 is MGHDK and CDR2 is SYGVNS in the germline V gene. The CDR3 region is CASRTSGSYEQYF. For the CDR3, the DNA is TGTGCCAGCAGGACGTCGGGGTCCTACGAGCAGTACTTC.

V gene TRBV7-8 combines with J gene TRBJ1-1; D ambiguous. The ends were cut back, 5 bases at V and 4 bases at J, with 11 bases in the middle. The CDR3 totals 13 residues. Germline lookup yields CDR1 SGHVS and CDR2 FQNEAQ. The chain's CDR3 is CASSPRVSTEAFF. The DNA of the CDR3 is TGTGCCAGCAGCCCCCGCGTGAGCACTGAAGCTTTCTTT.

V usage is TRBV7-2 and J usage is TRBJ2-7, with 10 bases that match TRBD1. This CDR3 comprises 13 residues. Germline CDR1 reads SGHTA; CDR2 reads FQGNSA. The V gene end was trimmed by 5 bases and the J gene end by 6 bases; junction bases not matched to a gene: 4. This chain's CDR3 is CASSPDRGGEQYF. CDR3 DNA: TGTGCCAGCAGCCCGGACAGGGGGGGCGAGCAGTACTTC.

V usage is TRBV7-9 and J usage is TRBJ2-2; D possibly corresponds to TRBD1 (7 bases). Germline loops: CDR1 SEHNR, CDR2 FQNEAQ (reference sequence). Deletions cut 6 bases from V and 0 bases from J, with 14 bases between. The CDR3 runs 16 residues. This chain's CDR3 is CASREGQLTNTGELFF. CDR3 nucleotide sequence: TGTGCCAGCAGGGAGGGACAGCTGACGAACACCGGGGAGCTGTTTTTT. The variable domain in full, with the rest retrieved from reference TRBV7-9 and TRBJ2-2, is DTGVSQNPRHKITKRGQNVTFRCDPISEHNRLYWYRQTLGQGPEFLTYFQNEAQLEKSRLLSDRFSAERPKGSFSTLEIQRTEQGDSAMYLCASREGQLTNTGELFFGEGSRLTVL.

This chain connects TRBV6-6 to TRBJ2-7, with D unresolved. Trimming took 4 bases from V and 5 from J, leaving 12 bases between them. This CDR3 region has 13 residues. CDR1 and CDR2 (germline): MNHNY, SVGAGI (reference sequence). As DNA, the CDR3 is TGTGCCAGCAGTTCCGCGACATCTCACGAGCAGTACGTC. Its translation: CASSSATSHEQYV.

The rearrangement links TRBV27 to TRBJ2-3, with D possibly matching TRBD2 (6 bases). This CDR3 is 17 amino acids long. With 5 bases removed from V and 1 base from J, the gap between germline ends came to 19 bases. CDR1 MNHEY and CDR2 SMNVEV come from the germline V gene (reference sequence). CDR3 DNA: TGTGCCAGCAGTCACCGGGACTTAGGGGCCCGCACAGATACGCAGTATTTT. Amino acids: CASSHRDLGARTDTQYF.

The chain is built from TRBV7-2 and TRBJ2-2, with 7 positions matching TRBD1. CDR3 length: 16 amino acids. CDR1 and CDR2 (germline): SGHTA, FQGNSA. The ends lost 8 bases at V and 0 bases at J; junction bases unmatched: 9. CDR3 in DNA: TGTGCCAGCCGTTTTACGGGGACAGCGAACACCGGGGAGCTGTTTTTT. Amino acid sequence: CASRFTGTANTGELFF. Looking up the rest from reference TRBV7-2 and TRBJ2-2 gives the full variable domain: GAGVSQSPSNKVTEKGKDVELRCDPISGHTALYWYRQSLGQGLEFLIYFQGNSAPDKSGLPSDRFSAERTGGSVSTLTIQRTQQEDSAVYLCASRFTGTANTGELFFGEGSRLTVL.

The chain's CDR3 is CASSPDKGDGYTF. CDR3 sequence (DNA): TGTGCCAGCAGCCCCGACAAGGGAGATGGCTACACCTTC. This chain uses TRBV12-3 or TRBV12-4 with TRBJ1-2, with no clear D. This CDR3 has 13 amino acids. V was clipped by 6 bases and J by 6 bases, with 14 bases between them.